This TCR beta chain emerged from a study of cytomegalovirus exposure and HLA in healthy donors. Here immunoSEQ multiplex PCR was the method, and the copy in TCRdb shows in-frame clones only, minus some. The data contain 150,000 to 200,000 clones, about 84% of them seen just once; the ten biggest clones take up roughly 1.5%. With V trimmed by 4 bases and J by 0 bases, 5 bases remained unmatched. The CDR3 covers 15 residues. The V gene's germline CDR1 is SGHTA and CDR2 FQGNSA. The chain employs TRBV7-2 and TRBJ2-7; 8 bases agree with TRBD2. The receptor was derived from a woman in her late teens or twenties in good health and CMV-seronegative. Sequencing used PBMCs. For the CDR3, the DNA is TGTGCCAGCAGCTCTACTAGCGGAAGCTCCTACGAGCAGTACTTC. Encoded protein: CASSSTSGSSYEQYF.